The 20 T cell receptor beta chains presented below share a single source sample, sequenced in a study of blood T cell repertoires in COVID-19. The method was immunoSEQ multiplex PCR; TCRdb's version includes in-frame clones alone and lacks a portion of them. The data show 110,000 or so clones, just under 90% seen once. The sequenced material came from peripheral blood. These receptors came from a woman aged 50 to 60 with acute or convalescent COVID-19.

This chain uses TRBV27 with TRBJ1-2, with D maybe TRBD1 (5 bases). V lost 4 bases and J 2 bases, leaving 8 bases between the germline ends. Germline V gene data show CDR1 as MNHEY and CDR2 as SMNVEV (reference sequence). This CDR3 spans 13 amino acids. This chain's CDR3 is CASSWEGNYGYTF. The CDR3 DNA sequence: TGTGCCAGCAGTTGGGAGGGGAACTATGGCTACACCTTC.

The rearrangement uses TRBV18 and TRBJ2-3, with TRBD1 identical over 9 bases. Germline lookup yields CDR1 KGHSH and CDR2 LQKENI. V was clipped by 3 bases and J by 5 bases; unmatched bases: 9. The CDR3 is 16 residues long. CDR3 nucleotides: TGTGCCAGCTCACCGACGGCAACAGGGGGCAAAGATACGCAGTATTTT. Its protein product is CASSPTATGGKDTQYF.

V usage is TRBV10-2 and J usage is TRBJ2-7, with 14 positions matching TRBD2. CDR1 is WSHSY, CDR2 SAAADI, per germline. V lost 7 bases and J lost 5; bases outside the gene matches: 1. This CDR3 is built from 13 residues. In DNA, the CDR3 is TGCGCCAGCAAGACTAGCGGGGGGGACGAGCAGTACTTC. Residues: CASKTSGGDEQYF.

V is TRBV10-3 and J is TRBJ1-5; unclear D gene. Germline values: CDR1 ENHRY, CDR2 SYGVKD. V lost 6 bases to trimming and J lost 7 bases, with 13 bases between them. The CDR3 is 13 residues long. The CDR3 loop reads CAISPNEVQPQHF. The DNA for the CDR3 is TGTGCCATCAGCCCGAACGAGGTGCAGCCCCAGCATTTT.

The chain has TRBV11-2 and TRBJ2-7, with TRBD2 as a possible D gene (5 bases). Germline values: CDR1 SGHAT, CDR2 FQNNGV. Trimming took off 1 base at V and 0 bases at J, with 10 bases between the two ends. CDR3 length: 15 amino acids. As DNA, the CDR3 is TGTGCCAGCAGCTTAGTAACCCGGGACTCCTACGAGCAGTACTTC. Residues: CASSLVTRDSYEQYF.

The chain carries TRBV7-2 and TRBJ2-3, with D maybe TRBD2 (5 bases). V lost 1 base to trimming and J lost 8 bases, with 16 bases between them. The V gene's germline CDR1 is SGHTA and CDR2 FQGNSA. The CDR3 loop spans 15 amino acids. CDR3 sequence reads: CASSLGPRAEGTQYF. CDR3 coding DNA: TGTGCCAGCAGCTTAGGCCCCCGGGCAGAGGGTACGCAGTATTTT.

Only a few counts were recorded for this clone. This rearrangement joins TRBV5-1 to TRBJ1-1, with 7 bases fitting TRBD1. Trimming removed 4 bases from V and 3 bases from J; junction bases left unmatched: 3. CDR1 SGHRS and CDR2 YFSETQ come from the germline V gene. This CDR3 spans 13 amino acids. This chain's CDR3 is CASSTQGDTEAFF. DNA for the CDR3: TGCGCCAGCAGCACGCAGGGGGACACTGAAGCTTTCTTT.

In DNA form, the CDR3 reads TGTGCCAGTAGTGAGGGCGGTGGGGCCAACGTCCTGACTTTC. Encoded protein: CASSEGGGANVLTF. The V gene is TRBV19, the J gene TRBJ2-6, with D tentatively TRBD2 (5 bases). V lost 5 bases and J 3 bases, leaving 8 bases between the germline ends. The germline CDR1 and CDR2 sequences are LNHDA and SQIVND (reference sequence). The CDR3 runs to 14 residues.

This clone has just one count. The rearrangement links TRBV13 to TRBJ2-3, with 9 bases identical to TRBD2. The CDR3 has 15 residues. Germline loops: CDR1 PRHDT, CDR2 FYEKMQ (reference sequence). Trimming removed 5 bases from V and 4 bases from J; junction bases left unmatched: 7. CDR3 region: CASSPGLAGSDTQYF. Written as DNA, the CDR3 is TGTGCCAGCAGCCCTGGGCTAGCGGGGTCAGATACGCAGTATTTT.

The CDR3 here is CASSFAGGGETQYF. CDR3 bases: TGTGCCAGCAGCTTTGCGGGAGGGGGAGAGACCCAGTACTTC. The rearrangement uses TRBV7-8 and TRBJ2-5, with 9 bases lining up with TRBD2. Germline values: CDR1 SGHVS, CDR2 FQNEAQ. V was clipped by 3 bases and J by 4 bases; unmatched bases: 3. CDR3 length: 14 residues.

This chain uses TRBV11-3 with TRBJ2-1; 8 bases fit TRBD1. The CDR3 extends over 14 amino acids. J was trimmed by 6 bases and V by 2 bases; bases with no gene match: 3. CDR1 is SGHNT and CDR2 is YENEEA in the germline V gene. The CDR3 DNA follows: TGTGCCAGCAGCTTACTACAGGGGGGCAATGAGCAGTTCTTC. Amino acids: CASSLLQGGNEQFF. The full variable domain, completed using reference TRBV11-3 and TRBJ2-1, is EAGVVQSPRYKIIEKKQPVAFWCNPISGHNTLYWYLQNLGQGPELLIRYENEEAVDDSQLPKDRFSAERLKGVDSTLKIQPAELGDSAVYLCASSLLQGGNEQFFGPGTRLTVL.

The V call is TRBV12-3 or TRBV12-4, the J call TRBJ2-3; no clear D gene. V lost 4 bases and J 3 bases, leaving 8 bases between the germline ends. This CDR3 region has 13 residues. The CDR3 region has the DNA TGTGCCAGCAGTTCATACAGTACAGATACGCAGTATTTT. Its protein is CASSSYSTDTQYF.

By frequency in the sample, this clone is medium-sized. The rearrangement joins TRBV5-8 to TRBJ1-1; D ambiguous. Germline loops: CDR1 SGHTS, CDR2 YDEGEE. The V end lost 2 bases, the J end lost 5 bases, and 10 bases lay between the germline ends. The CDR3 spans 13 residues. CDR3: CASSFNWRTEAFF. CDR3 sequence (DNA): TGTGCCAGCAGCTTTAATTGGAGGACTGAAGCTTTCTTT.

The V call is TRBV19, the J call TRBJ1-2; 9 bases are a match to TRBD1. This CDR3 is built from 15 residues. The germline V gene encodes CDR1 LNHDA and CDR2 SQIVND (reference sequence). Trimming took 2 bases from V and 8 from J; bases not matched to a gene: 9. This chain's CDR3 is CASSIMGTGGRGYTF. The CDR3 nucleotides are TGTGCCAGTAGTATAATGGGTACAGGGGGCCGGGGCTACACCTTC.

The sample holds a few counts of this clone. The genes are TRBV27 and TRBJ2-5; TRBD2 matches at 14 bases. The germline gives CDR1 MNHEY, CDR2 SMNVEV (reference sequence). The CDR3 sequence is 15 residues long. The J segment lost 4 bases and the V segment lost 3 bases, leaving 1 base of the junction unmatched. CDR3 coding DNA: TGTGCCAGCAGTTTCGGGACTAGCGGGAGAGAGACCCAGTACTTC. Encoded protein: CASSFGTSGRETQYF.

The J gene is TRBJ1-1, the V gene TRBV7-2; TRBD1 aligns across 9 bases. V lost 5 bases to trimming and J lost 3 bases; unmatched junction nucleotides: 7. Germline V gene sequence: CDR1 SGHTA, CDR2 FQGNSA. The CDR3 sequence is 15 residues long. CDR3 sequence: CASSIDWTGDTEAFF. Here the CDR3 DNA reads TGTGCCAGCAGCATTGATTGGACAGGGGACACTGAAGCTTTCTTT.

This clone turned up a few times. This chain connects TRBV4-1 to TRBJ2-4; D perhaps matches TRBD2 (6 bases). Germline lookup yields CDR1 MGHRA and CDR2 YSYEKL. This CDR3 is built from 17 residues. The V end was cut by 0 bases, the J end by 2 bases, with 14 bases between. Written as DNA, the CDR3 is TGCGCCAGCAGCCAAGAGCACGGGGGTGTTACCAAAAACATTCAGTACTTC. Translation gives CASSQEHGGVTKNIQYF.

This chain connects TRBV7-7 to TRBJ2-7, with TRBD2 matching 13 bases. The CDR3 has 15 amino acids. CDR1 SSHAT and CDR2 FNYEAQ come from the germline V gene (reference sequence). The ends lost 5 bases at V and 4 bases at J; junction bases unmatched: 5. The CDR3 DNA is TGTGCCAGCAGCGTAGGACTAGCGGGAGTTTACGAGCAGTACTTC. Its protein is CASSVGLAGVYEQYF.

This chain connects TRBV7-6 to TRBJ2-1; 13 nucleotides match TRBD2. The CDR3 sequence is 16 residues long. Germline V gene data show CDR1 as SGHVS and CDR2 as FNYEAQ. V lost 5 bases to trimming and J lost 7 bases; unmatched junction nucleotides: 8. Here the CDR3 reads CASSHARTSGRNEQFF. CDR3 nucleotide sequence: TGTGCCAGCAGCCACGCGCGGACTAGCGGGAGAAATGAGCAGTTCTTC.

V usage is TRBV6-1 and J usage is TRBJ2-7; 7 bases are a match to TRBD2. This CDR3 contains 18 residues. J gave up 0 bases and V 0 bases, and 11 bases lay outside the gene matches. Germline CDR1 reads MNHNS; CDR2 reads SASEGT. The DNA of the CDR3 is TGTGCCAGCAGTGAAGCGTATTTCACTCGGGACTACTCCTACGAGCAGTACTTC. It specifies CASSEAYFTRDYSYEQYF.